This entry describes one T cell receptor (beta chain). These data come from a study of blood T cell repertoires in COVID-19. Background on the study: From the United States, Italy and Spain came samples of acute and convalescent COVID-19. The cDNA or gDNA used as material had been derived from T cells, B-cell-depleted T cells, or PBMCs.

Germline trimming cut 4 bases from V and 7 bases from J; bases unmatched to any gene: 8. The CDR3 sequence is 15 residues long. Germline CDR1 is SGHNT and CDR2 is YYREEE (reference sequence). As handled by the study authors: Reference gene primer amplification in the assay estimated nucleated cell counts. Produced via immunoSEQ multiplex PCR; TCRdb's table is partial and in-frame only. That table supplies the V and J calls and clone size; D and trimming were determined from the DNA. Here the sample spans under 80,000 clones, roughly nine tenths being singletons. V and J are TRBV5-4 and TRBJ2-1; TRBD2 matches 10 bases. The sequencing sample was made of peripheral blood. The receptor comes from a middle-aged man with active COVID-19. Written as DNA, the CDR3 is TGTGCCAGCAGCCCGCAGCGGGGGGGCCTGAATGAGCAGTTCTTC. It specifies CASSPQRGGLNEQFF.